This T cell receptor (beta chain) was sequenced for a study of CD8+ T cells in alopecia areata. Study results and caveats: Normal scalp had lower clonality than lesional scalp, with alopecia totalis/universalis lesions showing this most strongly.

Peripheral blood and lesional scalp punch biopsies came from alopecia areata patients. The CDR3 spans 14 residues. V was clipped by 1 base and J by 6 bases, with 13 bases between them. Germline V gene sequence: CDR1 MGHRA, CDR2 YSYEKL. Worth noting for this clone: Its antigen is as yet unknown.

Extracted RNA was reverse transcribed into cDNA, the sequencing template. Here immunoSEQ multiplex PCR was the method, and the copy in TCRdb shows in-frame clones only, minus some. There are some 170,000 clones in the sample; 65% to 75% occur only once, and approximately 10% lies in the top ten. The chain uses TRBV4-1 and TRBJ2-7, with a weak D call TRBD1 (5 bases). Sample: CD8+ T cells sorted from blood, taken at week 0. This TCR was sampled from a human donor with alopecia areata. CDR3 amino acids: CASSQVQGAREQYF. The CDR3 bases are TGCGCCAGCAGCCAAGTTCAAGGGGCACGCGAGCAGTACTTC.